Given below is one T cell receptor (beta chain) in context. The data belong to a study of control samples from healthy donors and cancer patients. Sequencing used immunoSEQ multiplex PCR; TCRdb keeps in-frame clones, though not all of them. Of about 35,000 clones listed, 85% to 95% are singletons. This CDR3 is built from 15 residues. V dropped 3 bases and J dropped 2 bases, with 11 bases sitting between them. Germline CDR1 is KGHDR and CDR2 is SFDVKD. Material for sequencing was PBMCs. V is TRBV24-1 and J is TRBJ2-3; D is tentatively TRBD1 or TRBD2 (5 bases each). The receptor's source is a man aged 35-49 years with colorectal cancer. This CDR3 reads CATSDNEGFTDTQYF. The CDR3 nucleotides are TGTGCCACCAGTGATAATGAGGGGTTCACAGATACGCAGTATTTT.